This is a list of T cell receptor beta chains from one sample in a study of shared clonotypes between healthy human individuals. Repertoires were generated with immunoSEQ multiplex PCR, while TCRdb's copy carries only in-frame clones and drops some. The sample has 550,000 to 800,000 clones; under 80% are singletons. Material: memory CD4+ T cells sorted from blood. The receptors were sampled from a woman aged 30 to 39 in good health. The conserved cysteine and the conserved F or W are not part of the CDR3 here.

v_call,cdr3_aa
TRBV2,ASTSEGVAQPQH
TRBV10-3,AISDREREQF
TRBV28,ASSYGSNRNEQF
TRBV5-1,ASSLAGQGTGEQY
TRBV6-1,ASSEDTIYGYT
TRBV7-6,ASSFLANEQF
TRBV25-1,ASTGTDNYGYT
TRBV5-1,ASSSKETQY
TRBV25-1,ASSTGLNTGELF
TRBV28,ASSLGGNYGYT
TRBV5-1,ASAPRGGSTVSEQF
TRBV28,ASSRLLNTEAF
TRBV6-1,ASRGRTRQETQY
TRBV7-9,ASRSTGSSGTIY
TRBV15,ATRDRGYNSNQPQH
TRBV6-5,ASRSTADTQY
TRBV7-9,ASELGTSLRDTQY
TRBV25-1,ASSEPGGLTEAF
TRBV5-1,ASSLSSGIQETQY
TRBV7-9,ASSFTLNTDTQY
TRBV4-1,ASSQVIAGAAFSAQY
TRBV11-1,ASSLSEETQY
TRBV10-1,ASMVTGRLYGYT
TRBV6-6,ASSPGQGWTGELF
TRBV19,ASSAYRALYTEAF
TRBV7-9,ASTIAGTGGYGYT
TRBV5-1,ASSSRPETVDEQY
TRBV11-1,ASSFPQVASEQF
TRBV11-1,ASSKGANTEAF
TRBV7-2,ASSSGPGYGYT
TRBV5-8,ASNVDRGLYQRTSYEQY
TRBV21-1,ASSKPTSQSTDTQY
TRBV6-5,ASSLQGPRGDTQY
TRBV27,ASSSGDTYEQY
TRBV28,ASSFSAALSNTEAF
TRBV6-1,ASSGEQPQH
TRBV5-1,ASSSGQGSYEQY
TRBV5-4,ASSLGSQILNEQF
TRBV28,ASSPRGARNQPQH
TRBV7-8,ASSLDGSREKLF
TRBV5-8,ASSLRTGTDTQY
TRBV15,ATSRGPDTQY
TRBV14,ASSLLMNTEAF
TRBV28,ASSTQDHGTDTQY
TRBV6-6,ASGASNTDTQY
TRBV29-1,SSGASLGETQY
TRBV6-5,ASRNGGVGNTIY
TRBV5-1,ASRDTIGTQY
TRBV6-5,ASSYGSSGFGEQY
TRBV10-3,AISPVGFLDGYT
TRBV27,ASSPSRGQISTEAF
TRBV2,ASRIGDLNYGYT
TRBV28,ASSPTRDFSYEQY
TRBV15,ATSRDRYSGNTIY
TRBV27,AVGSGRVHEQY
TRBV29-1,SVEDHNGRNNEQF
TRBV7-2,ASSLQRDVETQY
TRBV11-2,ASSGTGALPGANVLT
TRBV27,ASSLRFLGYEQY